This T cell receptor beta chain was sequenced in a study of early T cells in non-severe SARS-CoV-2 infection. Overall study: The authors sequenced bulk RNA from unsorted whole blood, leaving chains unpaired. Study-wide results and limits: Private and CD4 specificities were missed by VDJdb matching, which favored anti-spike CD8 responses.

Looked up from germline, CDR1 is LGHNA and CDR2 is YNFKEQ. The ends were cut back, 2 bases at V and 1 base at J, with 12 bases in the middle. This CDR3 spans 16 amino acids. The library protocol tagged individual cDNA molecules with unique molecular identifiers. TCRdb called the 5' RACE reads again in MiXCR, with one record for every CDR3 protein. The profile shows about 38,000 distinct CDR3 sequences, around 4.6% of them singletons. This clonotype was detected ten times or more. Its antigen is not identified. The sequence came from an adult who was a healthcare worker with PCR-confirmed SARS-CoV-2 infection or an uninfected control (not recorded which). The J gene is TRBJ2-1, the V gene TRBV4-2; D not certain. The sequencing input was whole blood. This chain's CDR3 is CASSQLYRTSYNEQFF. The DNA for the CDR3 is TGTGCCAGCAGCCAACTGTACAGAACATCCTACAATGAGCAGTTCTTC.